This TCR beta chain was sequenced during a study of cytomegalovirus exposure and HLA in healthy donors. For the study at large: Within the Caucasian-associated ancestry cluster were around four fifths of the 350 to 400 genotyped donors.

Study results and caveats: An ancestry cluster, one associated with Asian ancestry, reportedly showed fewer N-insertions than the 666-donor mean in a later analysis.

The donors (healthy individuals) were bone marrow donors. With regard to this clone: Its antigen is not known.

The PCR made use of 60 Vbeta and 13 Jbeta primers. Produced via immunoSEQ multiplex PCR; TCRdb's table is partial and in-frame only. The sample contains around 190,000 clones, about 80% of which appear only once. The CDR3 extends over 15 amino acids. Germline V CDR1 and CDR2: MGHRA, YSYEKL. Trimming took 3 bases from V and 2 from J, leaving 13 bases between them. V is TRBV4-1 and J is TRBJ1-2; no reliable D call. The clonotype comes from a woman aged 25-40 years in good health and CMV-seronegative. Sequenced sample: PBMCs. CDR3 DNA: TGCGCCAGCAGCCAGGACTCGACAACGAACTATGGCTACACCTTC. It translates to CASSQDSTTNYGYTF.